The clone carrying this T cell receptor (beta chain) has only a few counts. Its antigen is unknown. The ends lost 0 bases at V and 6 bases at J; junction bases unmatched: 10. Germline V gene data show CDR1 as SGHRS and CDR2 as YFSETQ. There are 18 residues in the CDR3. TCRdb independently ran MiXCR on the 5' RACE reads; one entry per CDR3 protein. Of some 500,000 distinct CDR3 sequences listed, around 15% were seen once; the top ten hold approximately 0.98%. The data are from a study of identical twins. Donors uniformly comprised healthy Caucasians. Findings of the study overall: It was out-of-frame TCR alpha sharing in monozygotic twins that models underestimated.

This same sample was also part of a study on yellow fever vaccine responses in identical twins.

The sample consisted of CD4+ T cells sorted from blood. This clonotype was obtained from a woman between 18 and 29 years old in good health. The chain carries TRBV5-1 and TRBJ2-1, with 12 positions matching TRBD2. The CDR3 is CASSLVTPSGRARNEQFF. The CDR3 nucleotides read TGCGCCAGCAGCTTGGTAACCCCTAGCGGGAGGGCTCGCAATGAGCAGTTCTTC.